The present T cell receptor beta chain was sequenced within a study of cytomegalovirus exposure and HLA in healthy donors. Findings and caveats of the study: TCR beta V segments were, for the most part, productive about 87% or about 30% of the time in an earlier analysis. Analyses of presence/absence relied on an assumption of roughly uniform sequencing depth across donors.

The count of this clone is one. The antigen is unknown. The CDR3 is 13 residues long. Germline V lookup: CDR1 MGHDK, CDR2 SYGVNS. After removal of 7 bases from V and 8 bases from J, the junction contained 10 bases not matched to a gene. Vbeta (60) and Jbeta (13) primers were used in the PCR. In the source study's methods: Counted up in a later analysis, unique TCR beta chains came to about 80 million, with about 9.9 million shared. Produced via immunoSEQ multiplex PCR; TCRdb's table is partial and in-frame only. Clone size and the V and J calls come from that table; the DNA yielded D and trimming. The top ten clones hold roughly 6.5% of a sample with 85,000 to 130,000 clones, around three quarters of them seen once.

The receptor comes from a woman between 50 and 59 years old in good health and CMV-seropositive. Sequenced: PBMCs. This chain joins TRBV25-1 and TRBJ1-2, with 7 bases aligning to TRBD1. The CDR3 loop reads CASTLGGRGGYTF. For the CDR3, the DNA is TGTGCCAGCACTTTAGGGGGCCGCGGGGGCTACACCTTC.